These 22 T cell receptor beta chains share one sample of origin, sequenced in a study of shared clonotypes between healthy human individuals. Clones were sequenced by immunoSEQ multiplex PCR, and TCRdb holds only the in-frame ones, with some missing. The sample carries some 2,500,000 clones, 93% recorded once. The sample consisted of naive CD4+ T cells from PBMCs. Sample subset: CD45RA+ positively selected. The receptors shown here come from a young man in good health. Some clones in this sample may be carry-over from other donors' samples.

V and J are TRBV2 and TRBJ2-1; 8 bases match TRBD2. J gave up 6 bases and V 2 bases, and 6 bases lay outside the gene matches. This CDR3 spans 15 amino acids. Germline V lookup: CDR1 SNHLY, CDR2 FYNNEI. DNA of the CDR3: TGTGCCAGCAGTGAAAACGGACTAGCAGCCAATGAGCAGTTCTTC. This codes for CASSENGLAANEQFF.

This sequence joins TRBV5-4 and TRBJ1-3; 8 bases are a match to TRBD1. The germline gives CDR1 SGHNT, CDR2 YYREEE (reference sequence). This CDR3 is built from 19 residues. V lost 4 bases to trimming and J lost 0 bases; unmatched junction nucleotides: 15. The CDR3, as DNA: TGTGCCAGCAGCCGGTTTGGGGGAACAGGGGGAGCCTCTGGAAACACCATATATTTT. It yields the protein CASSRFGGTGGASGNTIYF.

The genes are TRBV7-9 and TRBJ2-7; 8 nucleotides line up with TRBD1. This CDR3 comprises 14 residues. Losses at the gene ends were 4 bases for V and 5 bases for J; bases not matched to a gene: 7. Germline V gene lookup returns CDR1 SEHNR and CDR2 FQNEAQ (reference sequence). CDR3 loop: CASSSRDRGDEQYF. CDR3 nucleotide sequence: TGTGCCAGCAGCTCCCGAGACAGGGGTGACGAGCAGTACTTC.

The rearrangement joins TRBV28 to TRBJ2-3; the D gene could be TRBD1 or TRBD2 (5 bases each). The CDR3 consists of 15 residues. The V gene lost 2 bases and the J gene lost 4 bases, with 13 bases spanning the gap. Germline values: CDR1 MDHEN, CDR2 SYDVKM. The DNA for the CDR3 is TGTGCCAGCAGTTTAGTTGCACGGGGCGCAGATACGCAGTATTTT. Its protein is CASSLVARGADTQYF.

This clone was detected once. V is TRBV28 and J is TRBJ1-4; 8 bases match TRBD1. The length of the CDR3 is 13 residues. Germline CDR1 reads MDHEN; CDR2 reads SYDVKM. V shed 6 bases, J shed 8 bases, and the junction held 5 bases outside the gene matches. CDR3 in amino acids: CASRRDRLEKLFF. The DNA of the CDR3 is TGTGCCAGCAGAAGGGACAGGTTGGAAAAACTGTTTTTT.

V is TRBV11-2 and J is TRBJ2-5; D not resolved. The V gene's germline CDR1 is SGHAT and CDR2 FQNNGV. This CDR3 is 15 amino acids long. V gave up 5 bases and J gave up 4 bases, with 17 bases separating them. This CDR3 is CASSEKRNRGETQYF. CDR3 nucleotide sequence: TGTGCCAGCAGCGAAAAGCGAAACCGAGGAGAGACCCAGTACTTC.

The chain employs TRBV5-5 and TRBJ2-1; 7 bases agree with TRBD2. The germline V gene has CDR1 SGHKS and CDR2 YYEKEE (reference sequence). The CDR3 extends over 15 amino acids. Losses at the gene ends were 1 base for V and 8 bases for J; bases not matched to a gene: 9. The CDR3 coding sequence is TGTGCCAGCAGCTTGATGGGGAGACTAGCCGATGAGCAGTTCTTC. Its protein product is CASSLMGRLADEQFF.

The CDR3 DNA sequence: TGTGCCAGCAGTTCGGGACTAGCGGAGCCGAACACCGGGGAGCTGTTTTTT. Residues: CASSSGLAEPNTGELFF. The gene calls are TRBV28 and TRBJ2-2; 11 bases map to TRBD2. The CDR3 contains 17 residues. V trimming: 4 bases; J trimming: 0 bases; junction bases outside the gene matches: 4. CDR1 and CDR2 (germline): MDHEN, SYDVKM.

As for this clone: This sample also contains other DNA sequences that code for the same CDR3. CDR3 amino acids: CASSLNRGYEQYF. The CDR3 nucleotides read TGTGCCAGCAGCTTAAACAGGGGTTACGAGCAGTACTTC. The gene calls are TRBV7-2 and TRBJ2-7, with 7 bases aligning to TRBD1. CDR1 is SGHTA, CDR2 FQGNSA, per germline. The CDR3 is 13 amino acids. The V and J ends lost 2 bases and 4 bases, in that order; junction bases with no gene match: 2.

Worth noting for this clone: The sample carries other DNA sequences with the same CDR3. The chain uses TRBV5-1 and TRBJ2-3, with D unresolved. CDR1 and CDR2 (germline): SGHRS, YFSETQ. V dropped 0 bases and J dropped 1 base, with 6 bases sitting between them. This CDR3 is built from 14 residues. The CDR3 DNA is TGCGCCAGCAGCTTGGGGACGGGCACAGATACGCAGTATTTT. Translation gives CASSLGTGTDTQYF.

This rearrangement joins TRBV9 to TRBJ2-1, with 9 positions matching TRBD1. J lost 4 bases, V lost 4 bases, and 6 bases had no gene match. Germline V lookup: CDR1 SGDLS, CDR2 YYNGEE. This CDR3 contains 15 residues. CDR3 residues: CASSPPTGGYNEQFF. CDR3 nucleotide sequence: TGTGCCAGCAGCCCCCCGACAGGGGGGTACAATGAGCAGTTCTTC.

The chain carries TRBV9 and TRBJ2-7; TRBD2 is a possible D gene (6 bases). V was pared by 4 bases and J by 1 base, with 15 bases between. The CDR3 runs 15 residues. CDR1 and CDR2 (germline): SGDLS, YYNGEE. CDR3: CASSPLSGYSYEQYF. CDR3 nucleotides: TGTGCCAGCAGCCCACTTAGCGGTTATTCCTACGAGCAGTACTTC.

This rearrangement joins TRBV19 to TRBJ1-1, with TRBD1 as a possible D gene (5 bases). Germline CDR1 is LNHDA and CDR2 is SQIVND (reference sequence). The CDR3 spans 15 residues. V lost 2 bases to trimming and J lost 2 bases, with 12 bases between them. CDR3 amino acids: CASSIWGRFNTEAFF. CDR3 coding DNA: TGTGCCAGTAGTATATGGGGCCGCTTTAACACTGAAGCTTTCTTT.

The chain employs TRBV7-2 and TRBJ2-1; 7 bases fit TRBD2. The CDR3 covers 13 residues. Germline CDR1 SGHTA, CDR2 FQGNSA. V shed 5 bases and J 3 bases; nucleotides not matched to a gene: 1. CDR3 amino acids: CASSRDYYNEQFF. DNA of the CDR3: TGTGCCAGCAGCCGGGACTACTACAATGAGCAGTTCTTC.

This sequence joins TRBV4-3 and TRBJ2-4; TRBD2 agrees at 14 bases. Germline lookup yields CDR1 LGHNA and CDR2 YSLEER. J gave up 12 bases and V 2 bases, and 12 bases lay outside the gene matches. CDR3 length: 17 amino acids. In DNA form, the CDR3 reads TGCGCCAGCAGCCAAACAACCACCGGGACTAGCGGGAGAGGTCAGTACTTC. Translated: CASSQTTTGTSGRGQYF.

The chain couples TRBV6-5 to TRBJ2-3; D tentatively reads TRBD1 or TRBD2 (5 bases each). Germline V lookup: CDR1 MNHEY, CDR2 SVGAGI. The CDR3 is 14 amino acids. V lost 2 bases, J lost 4 bases, and 10 bases lay in between. This CDR3 is CASSYKGPPDTQYF. CDR3 bases: TGTGCCAGCAGTTACAAGGGACCCCCAGATACGCAGTATTTT.

The chain joins TRBV19 to TRBJ2-3; D call uncertain. The CDR3 runs to 14 residues. V was trimmed by 3 bases and J by 1 base, leaving 8 bases between them. Germline V gives CDR1 LNHDA, CDR2 SQIVND (reference sequence). This chain's CDR3 is CASSIELGTDTQYF. The DNA for the CDR3 is TGTGCCAGTAGTATCGAGTTGGGCACAGATACGCAGTATTTT.

The table lists this clone with a few counts. This chain connects TRBV30 to TRBJ1-1; unclear D gene. CDR3 length: 16 residues. V was trimmed by 0 bases and J by 1 base, leaving 15 bases between them. Germline CDR1 reads GTSNPN; CDR2 reads SVGIG (reference sequence). The CDR3 nucleotides are TGTGCCTGGAGTGTAAGCAGGCCCTTAGGGAACACTGAAGCTTTCTTT. Protein product: CAWSVSRPLGNTEAFF.

Here the CDR3 reads CASRTGPESGPQHF. Here the CDR3 DNA reads TGTGCCAGTAGAACAGGGCCCGAATCGGGGCCCCAGCATTTT. The gene calls are TRBV19 and TRBJ1-5; tentative D call: TRBD1 (6 bases). The V end was cut by 6 bases, the J end by 9 bases, with 18 bases between. CDR1 is LNHDA, CDR2 SQIVND, per germline (reference sequence). The CDR3 runs to 14 residues.

J is TRBJ1-1 and V is TRBV7-2; D is unresolved. CDR3 length: 15 amino acids. The V gene's germline CDR1 is SGHTA and CDR2 FQGNSA. Trimming took 5 bases from V and 7 from J, leaving 20 bases between them. CDR3 in DNA: TGTGCCAGCAGCCCCCTGAGTCGGGCGGCCCTTGAAGCTTTCTTT. This codes for CASSPLSRAALEAFF.

The V call is TRBV10-3, the J call TRBJ1-1; a possible D gene is TRBD1 (6 bases). CDR1 and CDR2 from the germline V gene are ENHRY and SYGVKD. The CDR3 has 13 amino acids. The germline V and J ends were trimmed by 6 bases and 10 bases, with 18 bases remaining between them. Written as DNA, the CDR3 is TGTGCCATCAGGGTAGGGCGAGAAGGGGGAGCTTTCTTT. It encodes CAIRVGREGGAFF.

This chain connects TRBV30 to TRBJ2-1; 7 bases line up with TRBD2. CDR3 length: 16 amino acids. Germline V gene data show CDR1 as GTSNPN and CDR2 as SVGIG (reference sequence). V trimming: 4 bases; J trimming: 1 base; junction bases outside the gene matches: 10. In DNA, the CDR3 is TGTGCCTGGACCCCCCCTATGGGGGGGTCCTACAATGAGCAGTTCTTC. Its translation is CAWTPPMGGSYNEQFF.